The TCR beta chain under discussion was sequenced for a study of response to subunit inactivated influenza vaccine. MiXCR, run by TCRdb on the RT-PCR reads, gives a single entry per CDR3 protein. Of around 470,000 distinct CDR3 sequences listed, approximately 7.7% are singletons. The length of the CDR3 is 13 residues. V lost 0 bases to trimming and J lost 5 bases, with 7 bases between them. The germline CDR1 and CDR2 sequences are LGHDT and YNNKEL (reference sequence). This clonotype showed up just a few times. The clonotype was recovered from a man aged 50 to 69 who received an inactivated influenza vaccine. The J gene is TRBJ2-5, the V gene TRBV3-1; no reliable D call. The specimen comprised PBMCs from blood, sampled around 25 months after vaccination. DNA of the CDR3: TGTGCCAGCAGCCAAGAACAGTGGGAGACCCAGTACTTC. It yields the protein CASSQEQWETQYF.